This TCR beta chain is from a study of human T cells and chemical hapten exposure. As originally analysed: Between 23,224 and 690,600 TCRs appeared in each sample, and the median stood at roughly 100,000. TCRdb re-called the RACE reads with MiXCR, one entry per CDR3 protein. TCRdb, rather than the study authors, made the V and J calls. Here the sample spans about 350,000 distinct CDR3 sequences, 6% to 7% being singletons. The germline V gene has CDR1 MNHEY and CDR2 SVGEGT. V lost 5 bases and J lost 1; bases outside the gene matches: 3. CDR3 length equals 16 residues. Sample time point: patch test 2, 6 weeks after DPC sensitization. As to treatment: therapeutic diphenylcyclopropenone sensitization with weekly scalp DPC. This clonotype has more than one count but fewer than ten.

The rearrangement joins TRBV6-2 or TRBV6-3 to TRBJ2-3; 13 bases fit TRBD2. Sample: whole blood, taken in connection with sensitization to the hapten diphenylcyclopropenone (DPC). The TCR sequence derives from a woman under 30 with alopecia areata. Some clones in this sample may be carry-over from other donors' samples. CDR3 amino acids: CASSTGLAGGTDTQYF. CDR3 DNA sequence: TGTGCCAGCAGTACTGGACTAGCGGGGGGCACAGATACGCAGTATTTT.